Following are 8 T cell receptor beta chains from one sample sequenced in a study of control samples from healthy donors and cancer patients. Profiled with immunoSEQ multiplex PCR; TCRdb holds only in-frame clones, not every one. Found here are about 160,000 clones, roughly 94% of them singletons; the top ten hold 12% to 15%. The specimen sequenced was PBMCs. These receptors all come from a man aged 60-69 years with colorectal cancer.

This clone was observed a single time. The rearrangement joins TRBV7-2 to TRBJ2-4; no clear D. Germline CDR1 and CDR2: SGHTA and FQGNSA. The V gene lost 4 bases and the J gene lost 5 bases, with 3 bases spanning the gap. This CDR3 has 11 amino acids. CDR3 region: CASSSENIQYF. CDR3 DNA sequence: TGTGCCAGCAGCTCGGAAAACATTCAGTACTTC.

V usage is TRBV5-1 and J usage is TRBJ1-1; 7 bases match TRBD1. Germline trimming cut 4 bases from V and 1 base from J; bases unmatched to any gene: 10. Germline V CDR1 and CDR2: SGHRS, YFSETQ. The CDR3 sequence is 16 residues long. The CDR3 protein is CASSAGDRRANTEAFF. The CDR3 region has the DNA TGCGCCAGCAGCGCTGGGGACAGAAGGGCGAACACTGAAGCTTTCTTT.

The chain carries TRBV18 and TRBJ2-3; D is possibly TRBD1 (6 bases). Per germline, CDR1 KGHSH and CDR2 LQKENI. Trimming pared 6 bases from V and 1 base from J, leaving 11 bases between. CDR3 length: 14 residues. CDR3 sequence (DNA): TGTGCCAGCTCGTGGGGGCCCGGCACAGATACGCAGTATTTT. Translating gives CASSWGPGTDTQYF.

The V gene is TRBV11-2, the J gene TRBJ2-7; 7 nucleotides match TRBD2. V gave up 6 bases and J gave up 1 base; unmatched junction bases: 6. Germline CDR1 reads SGHAT; CDR2 reads FQNNGV. This CDR3 spans 14 amino acids. For the CDR3, the DNA is TGTGCCAGCAGGTCGTGGGGGGGGTCCTACGAGCAGTACTTC. Translated, it gives CASRSWGGSYEQYF.

The chain combines TRBV5-4 with TRBJ2-1; TRBD1 might be the D (6 bases). Germline V gene data show CDR1 as SGHNT and CDR2 as YYREEE (reference sequence). V was shortened by 4 bases and J by 7 bases, with 27 bases between the two germline ends. The CDR3 is made up of 18 amino acids. The CDR3 DNA sequence: TGTGCCAGCAGCGGAGTAGGGACATCCTCTATAATGGGGAATGAGCAGTTCTTC. Residues: CASSGVGTSSIMGNEQFF.

V usage is TRBV4-2 and J usage is TRBJ2-7; tentative D call: TRBD1 (6 bases). Trimming pared 3 bases from V and 2 bases from J, leaving 20 bases between. Germline CDR1 and CDR2: LGHNA and YNFKEQ. There are 17 residues in the CDR3. CDR3 bases: TGTGCCAGCAGCCACGCGCTAGGGGGACCGGGGACCTACGAGCAGTACTTC. It codes for CASSHALGGPGTYEQYF.

The rearrangement links TRBV30 to TRBJ1-5; 11 bases agree with TRBD1. The CDR3 extends over 13 amino acids. V was clipped by 6 bases and J by 6 bases; unmatched bases: 4. The germline CDR1 and CDR2 sequences are GTSNPN and SVGIG (reference sequence). CDR3 protein: CACTGTGGQPQHF. CDR3 sequence (DNA): TGTGCCTGTACCGGGACAGGGGGTCAGCCCCAGCATTTT.

V gene TRBV3-1 (or the pseudogene TRBV3-2) combines with J gene TRBJ2-7, with D unresolved. Trimming pared 0 bases from V and 6 bases from J, leaving 21 bases between. Per germline, CDR1 LGHDT and CDR2 YNNKEL (reference sequence). The CDR3 length is 17 residues. CDR3 nucleotides: TGTGCCAGCAGCCAAGATTCCGCGCATCGCTCTACGGGCGAGCAGTACTTC. As protein: CASSQDSAHRSTGEQYF.